This TCR beta chain was documented in a study of read filtering for tumor transcriptome and immune sequencing. Study-wide context: The cohort had more than 16 men and over eleven women aged roughly 45 to 90, mean about 66 years. Per sample, TCR-region reads ranged about 4.05 to 10.27 million by IR-seq, roughly 80 to 1273 by RNA-seq. Overall study results and limits: The sorted CD138-negative fraction was a mixed bone marrow immune population, not purified T cells.

This clonotype has ten or more counts. Its antigen remains unknown. Germline values: CDR1 DFQATT, CDR2 SNEGSKA (reference sequence). V was trimmed by 5 bases and J by 10 bases, leaving 14 bases between them. CDR3 length: 12 amino acids. This library used roughly 400 ng RNA and molecular barcoded adaptors spanning alpha/delta and beta/gamma chains. Using its own MiXCR run on the reads, TCRdb lists one record per CDR3 protein. The sample holds 50,000 or so distinct CDR3 sequences, approximately 18% seen once. Sequencing was performed on a population of CD138-negative cells sorted from bone marrow. This chain connects TRBV20-1 to TRBJ1-4, with a tentative D call TRBD1 (6 bases). The receptor comes from a donor older than 35 with multiple myeloma. CDR3 amino acids: CSALAGAGKLFF. CDR3 bases: TGCAGTGCTCTCGCGGGGGCGGGAAAACTGTTTTTT.